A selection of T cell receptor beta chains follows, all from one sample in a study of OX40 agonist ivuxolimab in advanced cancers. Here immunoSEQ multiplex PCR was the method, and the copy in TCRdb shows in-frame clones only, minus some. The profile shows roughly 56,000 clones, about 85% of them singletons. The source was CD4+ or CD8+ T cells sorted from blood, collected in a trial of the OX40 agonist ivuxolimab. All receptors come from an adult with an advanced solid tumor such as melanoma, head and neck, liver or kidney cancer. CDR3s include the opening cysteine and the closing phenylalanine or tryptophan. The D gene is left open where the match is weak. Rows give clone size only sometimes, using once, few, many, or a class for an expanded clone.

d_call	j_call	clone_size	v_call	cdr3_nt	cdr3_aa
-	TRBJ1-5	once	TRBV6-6	TGTGCCAGCAGTTACTCGACCGGGCTCCAATGGCCCCAGCATTTT	CASSYSTGLQWPQHF
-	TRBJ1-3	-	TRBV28	TGTGCCAGTTTCTCTGGAAACACCATATATTTT	CASFSGNTIYF
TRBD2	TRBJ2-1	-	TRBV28	TGTGCCAGCAGTTTACCTCCCGGGACTAGCGGGAGTTGGAATGAGCAGTTCTTC	CASSLPPGTSGSWNEQFF
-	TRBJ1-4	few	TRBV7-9	TGTGCCAGCGGAGGGGGAGATAGTGAAAAACTGTTTTTT	CASGGGDSEKLFF
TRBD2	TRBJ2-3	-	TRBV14	TGTGCCAGCAGCCAAGTGCTAGCGGGGACTCATACGCAGTATTTT	CASSQVLAGTHTQYF
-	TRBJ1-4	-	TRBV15	TGTGCCACCAGCAGAGAGTACCAGGGACCTAATGAAAAACTGTTTTTT	CATSREYQGPNEKLFF
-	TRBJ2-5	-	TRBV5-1	TGCGCCAGCAGCTTGGGAACGAACCGAGAGACCCAGTACTTC	CASSLGTNRETQYF
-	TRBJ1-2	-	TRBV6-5	TGTGCCAGCAGTTACGGTGGCAGGGCGGGTGGCTACACCTTC	CASSYGGRAGGYTF
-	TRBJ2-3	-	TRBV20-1	TGCAGTGCTAGAGAGGATACGCAGTATTTT	CSAREDTQYF
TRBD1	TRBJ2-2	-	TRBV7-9	TGTGCCAGCAGCCCGGGACAGTACACCGGGGAGCTGTTTTTT	CASSPGQYTGELFF
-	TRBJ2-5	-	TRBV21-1	TGTGCCAGCAGCAAAGTGACAGGGGCTGGAGGTGAGACCCAGTACTTC	CASSKVTGAGGETQYF
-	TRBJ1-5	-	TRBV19	TGTGCCAGTAGTATCTCCGTGGACAATCAGCCCCAGCATTTT	CASSISVDNQPQHF
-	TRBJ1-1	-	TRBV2	TGTGCCAGCACGGCGGCTTTTGAAGCTTTCTTT	CASTAAFEAFF
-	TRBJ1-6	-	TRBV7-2	TGTGCCAGCAGCTTAGAAGGAGACAGCGCAGGACCCCTCCACTTT	CASSLEGDSAGPLHF
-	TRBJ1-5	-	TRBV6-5	TGTGCCAGCAGGGCCTATAGCAATCAGCCCCAGCATTTT	CASRAYSNQPQHF
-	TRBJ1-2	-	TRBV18	TGTGCCAGCTCACCACCGGCTGGAGGGAATTATGGCTACACCTTC	CASSPPAGGNYGYTF
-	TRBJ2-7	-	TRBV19	TGTGCCAGTAGTATAGCTCTCAGCGGGTACTACGAGCAGTACTTC	CASSIALSGYYEQYF
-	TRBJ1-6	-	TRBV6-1	TGTGCCAGCACCACCGATGGGTCCTATAATTCACCCCTCCACTTT	CASTTDGSYNSPLHF
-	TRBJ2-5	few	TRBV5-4	TGTGCCAGCAGCTCGGTCTACAGGGGGGGTTCAGAGACCCAGTACTTC	CASSSVYRGGSETQYF
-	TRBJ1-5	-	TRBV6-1	TGTGCCAGCAGTGAAGCTTCTATCCGTTCGAGCCAGCCCCAGCATTTT	CASSEASIRSSQPQHF
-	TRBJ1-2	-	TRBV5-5	TGTGCCAGCAGCTTGGGGCAGCCCTATGGCTACACCTTC	CASSLGQPYGYTF
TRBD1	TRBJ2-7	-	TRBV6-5	TGTGCCAGCAGACAGGGACAGGCCTCCTACGAGCAGTACTTC	CASRQGQASYEQYF
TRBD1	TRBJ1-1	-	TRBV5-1	TGCGCCAACCCGGGGACAGTGGGGACAGGGATGAGGAGCACTGAAGCTTTCTTT	CANPGTVGTGMRSTEAFF
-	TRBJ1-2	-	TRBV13	TGTGCCAGCAGCTTTAGGGAGGGGAACTATGGCTACACCTTC	CASSFREGNYGYTF
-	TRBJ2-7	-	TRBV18	TGTGCCAGCTCACCACCTTTACAAGGCAGCGAGCAGTACTTC	CASSPPLQGSEQYF
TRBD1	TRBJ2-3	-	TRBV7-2	TGTGCCAGCAGCTCTCGGACAGGGGGCCCAGATACGCAGTATTTT	CASSSRTGGPDTQYF
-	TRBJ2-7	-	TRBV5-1	TGCGCCAGCAGCCCGACAGGCTACGAGCAGTACTTC	CASSPTGYEQYF
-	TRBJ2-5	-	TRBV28	TGTGCCAGCAGTCCGCCCCCCCTAGATAGTTTTGGAGAGACCCAGTACTTC	CASSPPPLDSFGETQYF
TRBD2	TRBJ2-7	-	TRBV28	TGTGCCAGCAGTTTATTTAGCGGGAGTAAGTACGAGCAGTACTTC	CASSLFSGSKYEQYF
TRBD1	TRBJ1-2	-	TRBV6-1	TGTGCCAGCAGTTTGGACAGGGGATATGGCTACACCTTC	CASSLDRGYGYTF
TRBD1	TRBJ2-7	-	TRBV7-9	TGTGCCAGCAGCTTGTCTAGGGGGCTTGACGAGCAGTACTTC	CASSLSRGLDEQYF
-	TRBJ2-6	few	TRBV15	TGTGCCACCAGCCTCGATTTGTCCGGGGCCAACGTCCTGACTTTC	CATSLDLSGANVLTF
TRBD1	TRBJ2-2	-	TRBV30	TGTGCCTGCGGACAGGGGGCGAACACCGGGGAGCTGTTTTTT	CACGQGANTGELFF
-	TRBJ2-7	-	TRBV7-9	TGTGCCAGCAGCCACCCCCCGGGCAGGGAATATTACGAGCAGTACTTC	CASSHPPGREYYEQYF
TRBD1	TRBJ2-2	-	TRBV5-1	TGCGCCAGCAGCTCCCAGGGACAGGGGGGCACCGGGGAGCTGTTTTTT	CASSSQGQGGTGELFF
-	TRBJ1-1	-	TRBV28	TGTGCCAGCAGTTTACCCGGAGGGGCAGGGATCTCTGAAGCTTTCTTT	CASSLPGGAGISEAFF
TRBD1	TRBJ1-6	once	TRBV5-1	TGCGCCAGCAGCTTGGAGACAGGGGGCTTCGGGTCACCCCTCCACTTT	CASSLETGGFGSPLHF
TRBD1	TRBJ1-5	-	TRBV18	TGTGCCAGCTCACCAAACTCAGTACAGGGGATGAATCAGCCCCAGCATTTT	CASSPNSVQGMNQPQHF
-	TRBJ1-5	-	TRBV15	TGTGCCACCAGCAGAGGTTCCGGTCTCTCTCAGCCCCAGCATTTT	CATSRGSGLSQPQHF
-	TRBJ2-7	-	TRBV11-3	TGTGCCAGCAGCCCCAAGGGTGTTGGGCTGATAAAGGACGAGCAGTACTTC	CASSPKGVGLIKDEQYF
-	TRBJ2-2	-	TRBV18	TGTGCCAGCTCACCATCCGGAGACCTAAACACCGGGGAGCTGTTTTTT	CASSPSGDLNTGELFF
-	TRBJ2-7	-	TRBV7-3	TGTGCCAGCAGCCTCGGTGTAGAGTACGAGCAGTACTTC	CASSLGVEYEQYF
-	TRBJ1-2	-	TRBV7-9	TGTGCCAGCAGCCCAAATGGAGGGAACTATGGCTACACCTTC	CASSPNGGNYGYTF
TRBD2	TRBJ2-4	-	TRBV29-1	TGCAGCGTTGAAGTCCCCCCGGGGGGAGCCAAAAACATTCAGTACTTC	CSVEVPPGGAKNIQYF
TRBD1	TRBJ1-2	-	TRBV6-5	TGTGCCAGCAGTTACCCGGGACAGGACTATGGCTACACCTTC	CASSYPGQDYGYTF
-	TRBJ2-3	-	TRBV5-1	TGCGCCAGCAGCCCCGGGACTCTCCGAACAGATACGCAGTATTTT	CASSPGTLRTDTQYF
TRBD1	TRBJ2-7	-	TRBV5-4	TGTGCCAGCAGCTCCCGGGACAGGGTGGGTTGGGAAAACTTC	CASSSRDRVGWENF
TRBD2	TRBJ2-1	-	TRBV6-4	TGTGCCAGCAGTTTCTCTCCTAGCGGGGGCCAGAGCTCCTACAATGAGCAGTTCTTC	CASSFSPSGGQSSYNEQFF
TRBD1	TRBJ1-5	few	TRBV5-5	TGTGCCAGCAGCTCGGACAGGCGCAATCAGCCCCAGCATTTT	CASSSDRRNQPQHF
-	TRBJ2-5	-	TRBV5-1	TGCGCCAGCAGCCCGGGGGTAGGATCACACATGACTTGGGGCTTCGAGACCCAGTACTTC	CASSPGVGSHMTWGFETQYF
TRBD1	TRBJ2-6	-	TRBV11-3	TGTGCCAGCAGCTTAGGAGGGGGCCCTGGGGCCAACGTCCTGACTTTC	CASSLGGGPGANVLTF
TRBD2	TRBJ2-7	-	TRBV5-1	TGCGCCAGCAGCGTGACTGGGACTAGCATCTACGAGCAGTACTTC	CASSVTGTSIYEQYF
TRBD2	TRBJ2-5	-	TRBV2	TGTGCCTGCGGGGGGGGAGGTATAGTTGAGACCCAGTACTTC	CACGGGGIVETQYF
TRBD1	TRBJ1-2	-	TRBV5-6	TGTGCCAGCAGCCCGGGACAGGGGTTTGGCGGCTACACCTTC	CASSPGQGFGGYTF
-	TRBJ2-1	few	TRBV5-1	TGCGCCAGCAGCTTGGCCTATATTAGCGAGTACAATGAGCAGTTCTTC	CASSLAYISEYNEQFF
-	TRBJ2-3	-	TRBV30	TGTGCCTGGATCGGTAGACACACAGATACGCAGTATTTT	CAWIGRHTDTQYF
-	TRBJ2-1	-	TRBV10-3	TGTGCCATCAGTGATACACAGCTCACCCCGTTCTTC	CAISDTQLTPFF